These 21 T cell receptor beta chains share one sample of origin, sequenced in a study of cytomegalovirus exposure and HLA in healthy donors. Primers: 60 Vbeta forward and 13 Jbeta reverse. Sequenced by immunoSEQ multiplex PCR; TCRdb stores in-frame clones only, minus some. This sample carries 150,000 or so clones, over 65% of them seen once, and the ten largest clones take 3% to 3.5%. Sequencing was carried out using PBMCs. The receptors shown here come from a woman in her 40s in good health and CMV-seronegative.

The chain links TRBV5-1 to TRBJ2-3; D gene unclear. In germline, CDR1 is SGHRS, CDR2 YFSETQ. V was cut by 6 bases and J by 3 bases, with 11 bases left in between. The CDR3 length is 13 residues. For the CDR3, the DNA is TGCGCCAGCAAAGTCACTTCTACAGATACGCAGTATTTT. It translates to CASKVTSTDTQYF.

J is TRBJ2-5 and V is TRBV27; TRBD1 is a possible D gene (5 bases). CDR1 MNHEY and CDR2 SMNVEV come from the germline V gene (reference sequence). CDR3 length equals 15 residues. V was cut by 0 bases and J by 5 bases, with 13 bases left in between. In DNA, the CDR3 is TGTGCCAGCAGTTTATCGGCAGGGAAGGGGGAGACCCAGTACTTC. This encodes CASSLSAGKGETQYF.

The chain employs TRBV7-7 and TRBJ2-1, with TRBD1 identical over 7 bases. Germline-derived CDR1 and CDR2 are SSHAT and FNYEAQ (reference sequence). CDR3 length: 15 residues. V shed 5 bases and J 2 bases; nucleotides not matched to a gene: 6. This CDR3 reads CASSVGQAAYNEQFF. The CDR3 bases are TGTGCCAGCAGCGTCGGACAGGCGGCCTACAATGAGCAGTTCTTC.

The chain is built from TRBV6-1 and TRBJ1-2; 7 nucleotides match TRBD1. This CDR3 has 15 residues. From germline, CDR1 is MNHNS and CDR2 SASEGT. After removal of 6 bases from V and 8 bases from J, the junction contained 15 bases not matched to a gene. The CDR3 DNA reads TGTGCCAGCAGGGATCCGGGACAGTCGCTAGGAGGCTACACCTTC. This sequence encodes CASRDPGQSLGGYTF.

V usage is TRBV7-9 and J usage is TRBJ2-2; no firm D call. The CDR3 contains 14 residues. Trimming shortened V by 3 bases and J by 2 bases, and 7 bases separated the two germline ends. CDR1 and CDR2 (germline): SEHNR, FQNEAQ (reference sequence). The DNA of the CDR3 is TGTGCCAGCAGCTTCATGTTTAACACCGGGGAGCTGTTTTTT. Protein product: CASSFMFNTGELFF.

The chain carries TRBV5-1 and TRBJ2-3, with 11 bases lining up with TRBD2. Germline V CDR1 and CDR2: SGHRS, YFSETQ. This CDR3 region has 17 residues. V lost 2 bases, J lost 5 bases, and 10 bases stayed unmatched. Here the CDR3 reads CASSFGLAGLEIDTQYF. CDR3 DNA sequence: TGCGCCAGCAGCTTCGGACTAGCGGGCCTCGAAATAGATACGCAGTATTTT.

J is TRBJ2-3 and V is TRBV9; 13 positions agree with TRBD2. Germline CDR1 is SGDLS and CDR2 is YYNGEE. This CDR3 contains 18 residues. J was trimmed by 5 bases and V by 0 bases; bases with no gene match: 9. The CDR3 sequence is CASSVGRTSGGRLDTQYF. The CDR3 coding sequence is TGTGCCAGCAGCGTAGGGAGGACTAGCGGGGGAAGATTAGATACGCAGTATTTT.

As DNA, the CDR3 is TGCGCCAGCAGCCAAGAGTCATCTCTAACTTCACCCCTCCACTTT. This translates into CASSQESSLTSPLHF. The chain employs TRBV4-1 and TRBJ1-6, with D hard to call. The V end lost 0 bases, the J end lost 9 bases, and 12 bases lay between the germline ends. The CDR3 spans 15 residues. CDR1 and CDR2 from the germline V gene are MGHRA and YSYEKL.

The chain recombines TRBV7-7 with TRBJ2-2; 7 nucleotides line up with TRBD1. CDR1 and CDR2 (germline): SSHAT, FNYEAQ (reference sequence). The junction had 5 bases not matched to a gene; V was cut back by 5 bases and J by 2 bases. The CDR3 runs 15 residues. In nucleotides, the CDR3 is TGTGCCAGCAGCCCCGGGACAGTTAACACCGGGGAGCTGTTTTTT. It codes for CASSPGTVNTGELFF.

V and J are TRBV20-1 and TRBJ1-6; D is unresolved. In germline, CDR1 is DFQATT, CDR2 SNEGSKA (reference sequence). This CDR3 comprises 10 residues. V was shortened by 5 bases and J by 11 bases, with 7 bases between the two germline ends. The CDR3 spells CSASEPPLHF. The CDR3 coding sequence is TGCAGTGCTTCGGAGCCACCCCTCCACTTT.

The rearrangement uses TRBV5-1 and TRBJ2-7; D gene unclear. This CDR3 has 12 amino acids. The germline V gene encodes CDR1 SGHRS and CDR2 YFSETQ. V lost 2 bases, J lost 0 bases, and 3 bases lay in between. Here the CDR3 reads CASSFLSYEQYF. The CDR3, as DNA: TGCGCCAGCAGCTTTCTCTCCTACGAGCAGTACTTC. The full variable domain, completed using reference TRBV5-1 and TRBJ2-7, is KAGVTQTPRYLIKTRGQQVTLSCSPISGHRSVSWYQQTPGQGLQFLFEYFSETQRNKGNFPGRFSGRQFSNSRSEMNVSTLELGDSALYLCASSFLSYEQYFGPGTRLTVT.

V gene TRBV27 combines with J gene TRBJ2-7; 7 bases map to TRBD2. The CDR3 spans 13 residues. The germline V gene encodes CDR1 MNHEY and CDR2 SMNVEV (reference sequence). The ends lost 4 bases at V and 1 base at J; junction bases unmatched: 1. CDR3 sequence reads: CASSWGLSYEQYF. Written as DNA, the CDR3 is TGTGCCAGCAGTTGGGGACTATCCTACGAGCAGTACTTC.

This clone was seen only once. The CDR3 region is CASSPGDTRTTGELFF. As DNA, the CDR3 is TGTGCCAGCAGTCCAGGGGACACCAGAACCACCGGGGAGCTGTTTTTT. The chain is built from TRBV6-6 and TRBJ2-2, with TRBD1 as a possible D gene (6 bases). This CDR3 region has 16 residues. The germline gives CDR1 MNHNY, CDR2 SVGAGI (reference sequence). The V and J ends lost 5 bases and 4 bases respectively, with 17 bases between them.

V gene TRBV19 combines with J gene TRBJ2-7, with 11 bases identical to TRBD1. This CDR3 spans 15 amino acids. Germline loops: CDR1 LNHDA, CDR2 SQIVND (reference sequence). Unmatched junction bases numbered 1, after V lost 1 base and J lost 2 bases. CDR3 in amino acids: CASSIAGQGAYEQYF. Written as DNA, the CDR3 is TGTGCCAGTAGTATAGCGGGACAGGGGGCCTACGAGCAGTACTTC.

V and J are TRBV6-4 and TRBJ1-2; D is uncertain. V was cut by 5 bases and J by 7 bases, with 14 bases left in between. The CDR3 runs to 13 residues. Germline CDR1 MRHNA, CDR2 SNTAGT. The CDR3 nucleotides are TGTGCCAGCAGTTATTCGCGGGCGCCTGGCTACACCTTC. It is translated as CASSYSRAPGYTF.

The rearrangement joins TRBV10-1 to TRBJ2-2, with D maybe TRBD1 (5 bases). The CDR3 totals 14 residues. Germline assignment: CDR1 WNHNN and CDR2 SYGVQD (reference sequence). Trimming took off 3 bases at V and 4 bases at J, with 9 bases between the two ends. The CDR3 nucleotides are TGCGCCAGCAGTGATACAGGTCGCACCGGGGAGCTGTTTTTT. It yields the protein CASSDTGRTGELFF.

The V and J genes are TRBV6-5 and TRBJ1-5; possible D gene TRBD1, 5 bases. The ends were cut back, 6 bases at V and 0 bases at J, with 12 bases in the middle. The CDR3 contains 15 residues. Looked up from germline, CDR1 is MNHEY and CDR2 is SVGAGI. In DNA, the CDR3 is TGTGCCAGCAGCCTCAGACAGTATAGCAATCAGCCCCAGCATTTT. Translation: CASSLRQYSNQPQHF.

The chain joins TRBV10-1 to TRBJ2-1; a possible D gene is TRBD1 (6 bases). Trimming removed 5 bases from V and 0 bases from J, with 11 bases in between. The CDR3 extends over 15 amino acids. Germline values: CDR1 WNHNN, CDR2 SYGVQD (reference sequence). CDR3 sequence reads: CASSPRTASYNEQFF. The CDR3 nucleotides read TGCGCCAGCAGTCCCAGGACAGCCTCCTACAATGAGCAGTTCTTC.

V gene TRBV2 combines with J gene TRBJ1-4; 8 bases agree with TRBD1. The CDR3 runs to 18 residues. Looked up from germline, CDR1 is SNHLY and CDR2 is FYNNEI. The J segment lost 7 bases and the V segment lost 8 bases, leaving 21 bases of the junction unmatched. Here the CDR3 reads CASAPPDRGGLRGEKLFF. The CDR3 nucleotides are TGTGCCAGCGCGCCCCCCGACAGGGGAGGGCTGAGGGGTGAAAAACTGTTTTTT.

Concerning this clone itself: Other DNA sequences in this specimen translate into the identical CDR3. J is TRBJ2-3 and V is TRBV5-4; 11 nucleotides match TRBD2. CDR1 is SGHNT and CDR2 is YYREEE in the germline V gene (reference sequence). Unmatched junction bases numbered 6, after V lost 4 bases and J lost 2 bases. The CDR3 has 16 residues. This chain's CDR3 is CASSARLAGFTDTQYF. DNA for the CDR3: TGTGCCAGCAGCGCCAGACTAGCGGGATTCACAGATACGCAGTATTTT.

The genes are TRBV5-1 and TRBJ1-4; a weak D match, TRBD1 (6 bases). CDR1 SGHRS and CDR2 YFSETQ come from the germline V gene. The CDR3 sequence is 15 residues long. The V gene lost 4 bases and the J gene lost 8 bases, with 18 bases spanning the gap. The CDR3 DNA follows: TGCGCCAGCAGCGATTACAGGGCGTTGGGAGAAAAACTGTTTTTT. Translated, it gives CASSDYRALGEKLFF.